A selection of T cell receptor beta chains follows, all from one sample in a study of shared clonotypes between healthy human individuals. TCRdb keeps only in-frame clones here, not all; method: immunoSEQ multiplex PCR. The sample consists of roughly 2,300,000 clones, about nine tenths of them appearing once. Sequenced input: naive CD4+ T cells from PBMCs. These receptor sequences come from a man in his late teens or twenties in good health. Some clones in this sample may be carry-over from other donors' samples. Each CDR3 is given with its conserved first and last residue. Each record gives: clone size, J gene, V gene, D gene, CDR3 DNA, CDR3 protein. A D gene is named only where the DNA matches it firmly. Size tells how often a clone was seen (once, few, many) or the class of an expanded clone, and some rows leave it out.

size: -; J: TRBJ1-4; V: TRBV2; D: -; DNA: TGTGCCAGCAGTGCAGGGTTGGAAGAAAAACTGTTTTTT; CDR3: CASSAGLEEKLFF
size: -; J: TRBJ1-2; V: TRBV29-1; D: -; DNA: TGCAGCGTCTCCGGGACGACGACCTATGGCTACACCTTC; CDR3: CSVSGTTTYGYTF
size: -; J: TRBJ2-1; V: TRBV14; D: TRBD2; DNA: TGTGCCAGCAGCCAAGACCCGGCTAGCGGGAGTTTTGGAGGGGATGAGCAGTTCTTC; CDR3: CASSQDPASGSFGGDEQFF
size: -; J: TRBJ2-3; V: TRBV7-6; D: -; DNA: TGTGCCAGCAGCCCGCTGAGAGATACGCAGTATTTT; CDR3: CASSPLRDTQYF
size: -; J: TRBJ2-1; V: TRBV5-1; D: TRBD2; DNA: TGCGCCAGCCTACCCGGGACTAGAGACAATGAGCAGTTCTTC; CDR3: CASLPGTRDNEQFF
size: -; J: TRBJ2-1; V: TRBV5-4; D: -; DNA: TGTGCCAGCAGCTTGCGCACAGGTCTCTCCTACAATGAGCAGTTCTTC; CDR3: CASSLRTGLSYNEQFF
size: -; J: TRBJ1-2; V: TRBV7-2; D: TRBD1; DNA: TGTGCCAGCAGCAAAACAGGGGGCCACTTCGATGGCTACACCTTC; CDR3: CASSKTGGHFDGYTF
size: once; J: TRBJ2-1; V: TRBV5-4; D: TRBD1; DNA: TGTGCCAGCAGTAACCCGGGACAGGGTATAAATGAGCAGTTCTTC; CDR3: CASSNPGQGINEQFF
size: -; J: TRBJ2-7; V: TRBV29-1; D: TRBD2; DNA: TGCAGCGTCCACTGGACTAGCGGGATCTCCTACGAGCAGTACTTC; CDR3: CSVHWTSGISYEQYF
size: -; J: TRBJ2-5; V: TRBV30; D: TRBD2; DNA: TGTGCCTGGAGTGCCCGGACTAGCGGGAAACGAGAGACCCAGTACTTC; CDR3: CAWSARTSGKRETQYF
size: -; J: TRBJ1-2; V: TRBV5-1; D: -; DNA: TGCGCCAGCAGCTTACAGGGACATGGCTACACCTTC; CDR3: CASSLQGHGYTF
size: -; J: TRBJ1-4; V: TRBV1; D: -; DNA: TGCACCAGCAGCCAAGATCATCTCTCCGGGGGTCATCGGATTTCAACTAATGAAAAACTGTTTTTT; CDR3: CTSSQDHLSGGHRISTNEKLFF
size: -; J: TRBJ1-4; V: TRBV5-1; D: TRBD1; DNA: TGCGCCAGCAGCGCTGGGACAGGGGGGAATGAAAAACTGTTTTTT; CDR3: CASSAGTGGNEKLFF
size: -; J: TRBJ1-4; V: TRBV28; D: TRBD1; DNA: TGTGCCAGCAGGCTACCCGGACAGGGGTATGAAAAACTGTTTTTT; CDR3: CASRLPGQGYEKLFF
size: -; J: TRBJ2-7; V: TRBV28; D: -; DNA: TGTGCCAGCAGGAGGCGCCGGGACCGCTCCTACGAGCAGTACTTC; CDR3: CASRRRRDRSYEQYF
size: once; J: TRBJ1-4; V: TRBV18; D: TRBD1; DNA: TGTGCCAGCTCACCGAACAGGGGTTTTTCAACTAATGAAAAACTGTTTTTT; CDR3: CASSPNRGFSTNEKLFF
size: -; J: TRBJ2-5; V: TRBV28; D: -; DNA: TGTGCCAGCAGTTTAACCCCCCAAGAGACCCAGTACTTC; CDR3: CASSLTPQETQYF
size: once; J: TRBJ1-2; V: TRBV7-2; D: -; DNA: TGTGCCAGCAGCCCAATCCGGGGGGGCCAAGGCTACACCTTC; CDR3: CASSPIRGGQGYTF
size: -; J: TRBJ1-2; V: TRBV6-5; D: -; DNA: TGTGCCAGCAGCCCCATCTCCTGGGACTATGGCTACACCTTC; CDR3: CASSPISWDYGYTF
size: -; J: TRBJ1-5; V: TRBV9; D: -; DNA: TGTGCCAGCAGCCCTAGGGGGACTTCCAATCAGCCCCAGCATTTT; CDR3: CASSPRGTSNQPQHF
size: -; J: TRBJ2-2; V: TRBV9; D: TRBD1; DNA: TGTGCCAGCAGCTTATGGACAGGGGTATCCGGGGAGCTGTTTTTT; CDR3: CASSLWTGVSGELFF
size: -; J: TRBJ1-1; V: TRBV29-1; D: -; DNA: TGCAGCGTTGCGGGACACAGGAACACTGAAGCTTTCTTT; CDR3: CSVAGHRNTEAFF
size: -; J: TRBJ2-7; V: TRBV7-9; D: -; DNA: TGTGCCAGCAGCTCGGGGGTATACTCCTACGAGCAGTACTTC; CDR3: CASSSGVYSYEQYF
size: -; J: TRBJ2-5; V: TRBV28; D: -; DNA: TGTGCCAGCAGTCAGGCTGGAAAAGAGACCCAGTACTTC; CDR3: CASSQAGKETQYF
size: -; J: TRBJ2-2; V: TRBV7-2; D: -; DNA: TGTGCCAGCAGCCCCAGGGGCGGCACCGGGGAGCTGTTTTTT; CDR3: CASSPRGGTGELFF
size: -; J: TRBJ2-7; V: TRBV15; D: TRBD2; DNA: TGTGCCACCAGCAGGGGAGGGGAGTCCTACGAGCAGTACTTC; CDR3: CATSRGGESYEQYF
size: -; J: TRBJ2-7; V: TRBV7-9; D: -; DNA: TGTGCCAGCAGCTGGGGTCAAGCCTACGAGCAGTACTTC; CDR3: CASSWGQAYEQYF
size: -; J: TRBJ2-1; V: TRBV4-3; D: TRBD2; DNA: TGCGCCAGCAGCCAAGGGGGGATAGCGGGAGTCAACAATGAGCAGTTCTTC; CDR3: CASSQGGIAGVNNEQFF
size: -; J: TRBJ2-3; V: TRBV7-9; D: TRBD2; DNA: TGTGCCAGCAGCTTAGGAATGGGGCTAGCGGGCCTCACAGATACGCAGTATTTT; CDR3: CASSLGMGLAGLTDTQYF
size: -; J: TRBJ2-2; V: TRBV5-1; D: -; DNA: TGCGCCAGCAGCTTGGGACTACCCAGTAGCGGGGAGCTGTTTTTT; CDR3: CASSLGLPSSGELFF
size: -; J: TRBJ1-2; V: TRBV5-4; D: TRBD1; DNA: TGTGCCAGCAGCTTGGGGGGACAGGGTTCGTACTATGGCTACACCTTC; CDR3: CASSLGGQGSYYGYTF
size: -; J: TRBJ2-2; V: TRBV5-1; D: -; DNA: TGCGCCAGCAGTTTGGGGACACGAGGTACCGGGGAGCTGTTTTTT; CDR3: CASSLGTRGTGELFF
size: -; J: TRBJ1-5; V: TRBV18; D: TRBD1; DNA: TGTGCCAGCTCACCGACAGGGTACCAGCCCCAGCATTTT; CDR3: CASSPTGYQPQHF
size: once; J: TRBJ1-4; V: TRBV7-9; D: -; DNA: TGTGCCAGCAGCCCCTGGAGGGAGACTAATGAAAAACTGTTTTTT; CDR3: CASSPWRETNEKLFF
size: -; J: TRBJ2-2; V: TRBV5-4; D: TRBD1; DNA: TGTGCCAGCAGCTTCGGACAGGGGAGAACCGGGGAGCTGTTTTTT; CDR3: CASSFGQGRTGELFF
size: -; J: TRBJ1-5; V: TRBV4-1; D: -; DNA: TGCGCCAGCAACCGAGTGCCAGTGGCAGGGGATCAGCCCCAGCATTTT; CDR3: CASNRVPVAGDQPQHF
size: -; J: TRBJ1-2; V: TRBV28; D: -; DNA: TGTGCCAGCAGCACACAGGGACGGGGAGGCTACACCTTC; CDR3: CASSTQGRGGYTF
size: once; J: TRBJ1-5; V: TRBV28; D: -; DNA: TGTGCCAGCAGCGATTTTGTTAGCAATCAGCCCCAGCATTTT; CDR3: CASSDFVSNQPQHF
size: -; J: TRBJ1-5; V: TRBV18; D: -; DNA: TGTGCCAGCTCAGCCTTTGGATTAGGGACTAATCAGCCCCAGCATTTT; CDR3: CASSAFGLGTNQPQHF
size: -; J: TRBJ2-5; V: TRBV4-1; D: -; DNA: TGCGCCAGCAGCATCGGACGCTGGATTAGCCATCAGTACTTC; CDR3: CASSIGRWISHQYF
size: -; J: TRBJ2-2; V: TRBV2; D: -; DNA: TGTGCCAGCCAAAGGAATGCCAGGGTATCTGGGGAGCTGTTTTTT; CDR3: CASQRNARVSGELFF
size: -; J: TRBJ2-1; V: TRBV27; D: -; DNA: TGTGCCAGCAGCCGCCCCCCGTCCGCCTACAATGAGCAGTTCTTC; CDR3: CASSRPPSAYNEQFF
size: -; J: TRBJ2-7; V: TRBV20-1; D: -; DNA: TGCAGTGCTCTCCCGTTAGGAGAGCAGTACTTC; CDR3: CSALPLGEQYF
size: -; J: TRBJ2-5; V: TRBV9; D: TRBD1; DNA: TGTGCCAGCAGCGTGGACAGGGGAGGAGAGACCCAGTACTTC; CDR3: CASSVDRGGETQYF
size: -; J: TRBJ2-2; V: TRBV7-9; D: TRBD1; DNA: TGTGCCAGCAGCTTAGAACAGGGGGGCACCGGGGAGCTGTTTTTT; CDR3: CASSLEQGGTGELFF
size: -; J: TRBJ1-4; V: TRBV5-1; D: TRBD1; DNA: TGCGCCAGCTCCCGGGACAGGGGCGTAGGGTATGAAAAACTGTTTTTT; CDR3: CASSRDRGVGYEKLFF
size: -; J: TRBJ1-5; V: TRBV28; D: TRBD1; DNA: TGTGCCAGCAGTTTCTGGGGACAGAACAATCAGCCCCAGCATTTT; CDR3: CASSFWGQNNQPQHF
size: -; J: TRBJ1-1; V: TRBV27; D: -; DNA: TGTGCCAGCAGGAGACTACGCCAGGGCACTGAAGCTTTCTTT; CDR3: CASRRLRQGTEAFF
size: -; J: TRBJ1-1; V: TRBV18; D: -; DNA: TGTGCCAGCTCAGCCAACCAGAGAACTGAAGCTTTCTTT; CDR3: CASSANQRTEAFF
size: -; J: TRBJ2-6; V: TRBV11-1; D: -; DNA: TGTGCCAGCAGCTTGTCGGACTCTGGGGCCAACGTCCTGACTTTC; CDR3: CASSLSDSGANVLTF